This entry lists 4 T cell receptor beta chains sequenced from one sample in a study of cytomegalovirus exposure and HLA in healthy donors. Use of 60 Vbeta and 13 Jbeta primers characterized the PCR. TCRdb's copy holds only in-frame clones and misses some; the assay was immunoSEQ multiplex PCR. The sample includes 150,000 to 200,000 clones, around 80% of them seen just once. The sequencing input was PBMCs. The receptors derive from a human donor in good health.

The chain links TRBV9 to TRBJ1-2; TRBD1 matches at 8 bases. The V gene's germline CDR1 is SGDLS and CDR2 YYNGEE. The CDR3 loop spans 16 amino acids. The V and J ends lost 3 bases and 2 bases, in that order; junction bases with no gene match: 9. The chain's CDR3 is CASSDRTGPSNYGYTF. As DNA, the CDR3 is TGTGCCAGCAGCGACAGGACAGGGCCTTCAAACTATGGCTACACCTTC. Supplemented by reference TRBV9 and TRBJ1-2, the full variable domain reads DSGVTQTPKHLITATGQRVTLRCSPRSGDLSVYWYQQSLDQGLQFLIQYYNGEERAKGNILERFSAQQFPDLHSELNLSSLELGDSALYFCASSDRTGPSNYGYTFGSGTRLTVV.

The chain joins TRBV2 to TRBJ2-7; 9 bases line up with TRBD2. The length of the CDR3 is 15 residues. The germline gives CDR1 SNHLY, CDR2 FYNNEI. V lost 3 bases, J lost 4 bases, and 7 bases stayed unmatched. The DNA of the CDR3 is TGTGCCAGCAGTGACGCTAGCGGGGCGGGGTACGAGCAGTACTTC. Its protein is CASSDASGAGYEQYF. The whole variable domain, remainder taken from reference TRBV2 and TRBJ2-7, is EPEVTQTPSHQVTQMGQEVILRCVPISNHLYFYWYRQILGQKVEFLVSFYNNEISEKSEIFDDQFSVERPDGSNFTLKIRSTKLEDSAMYFCASSDASGAGYEQYFGPGTRLTVT.

The chain combines TRBV2 with TRBJ1-1; the D gene is possibly TRBD1 (5 bases). The V end was cut by 10 bases, the J end by 1 base, with 16 bases between. CDR3 length equals 14 residues. Looked up from germline, CDR1 is SNHLY and CDR2 is FYNNEI. Here the CDR3 reads CATLPQDANTEAFF. The DNA for the CDR3 is TGTGCCACCCTACCACAGGACGCGAACACTGAAGCTTTCTTT.

The J gene is TRBJ1-6, the V gene TRBV7-6, with D possibly being TRBD1 (5 bases). The ends were cut back, 2 bases at V and 13 bases at J, with 12 bases in the middle. CDR1 and CDR2 (germline): SGHVS, FNYEAQ. The CDR3 has 13 residues. The chain's CDR3 is CASSLLGGHPLHF. CDR3 DNA sequence: TGTGCCAGCAGCTTATTGGGTGGACATCCCCTCCACTTT. The full variable domain, with the rest looked up from reference TRBV7-6 and TRBJ1-6, is GAGVSQSPRYKVTKRGQDVALRCDPISGHVSLYWYRQALGQGPEFLTYFNYEAQQDKSGLPNDRFSAERPEGSISTLTIQRTEQRDSAMYRCASSLLGGHPLHFGNGTRLTVT.